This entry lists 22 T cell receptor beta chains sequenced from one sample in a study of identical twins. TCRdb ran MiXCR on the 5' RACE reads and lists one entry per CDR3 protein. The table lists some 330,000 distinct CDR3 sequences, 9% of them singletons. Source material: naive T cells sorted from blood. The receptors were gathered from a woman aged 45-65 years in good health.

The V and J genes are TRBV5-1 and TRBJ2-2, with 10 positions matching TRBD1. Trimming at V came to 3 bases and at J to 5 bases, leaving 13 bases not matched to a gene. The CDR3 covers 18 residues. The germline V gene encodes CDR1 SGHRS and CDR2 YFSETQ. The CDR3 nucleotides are TGCGCCAGCAGCTCCTCGACAGGGGGCGCTGAATGGACCGGGGAGCTGTTTTTT. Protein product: CASSSSTGGAEWTGELFF.

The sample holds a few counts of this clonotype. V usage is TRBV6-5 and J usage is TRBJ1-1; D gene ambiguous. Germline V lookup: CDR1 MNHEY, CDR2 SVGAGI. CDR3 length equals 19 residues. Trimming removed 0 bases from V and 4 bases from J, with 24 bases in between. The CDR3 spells CASSYSTHPLMKHSTEAFF. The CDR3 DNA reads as TGTGCCAGCAGTTACTCGACTCACCCCCTCATGAAGCATAGCACTGAAGCTTTCTTT.

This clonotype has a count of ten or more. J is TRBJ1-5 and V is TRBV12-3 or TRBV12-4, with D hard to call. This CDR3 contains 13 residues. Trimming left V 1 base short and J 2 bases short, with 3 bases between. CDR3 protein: CASSLVRNQPQHF. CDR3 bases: TGTGCCAGCAGTTTAGTTCGCAATCAGCCCCAGCATTTT.

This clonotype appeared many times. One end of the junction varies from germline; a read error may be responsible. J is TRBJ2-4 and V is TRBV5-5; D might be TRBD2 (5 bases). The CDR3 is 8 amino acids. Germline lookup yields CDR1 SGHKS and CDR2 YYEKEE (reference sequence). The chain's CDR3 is CASSPGDF. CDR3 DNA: TGTGCCAGCAGCCCCGGGGACTTC.

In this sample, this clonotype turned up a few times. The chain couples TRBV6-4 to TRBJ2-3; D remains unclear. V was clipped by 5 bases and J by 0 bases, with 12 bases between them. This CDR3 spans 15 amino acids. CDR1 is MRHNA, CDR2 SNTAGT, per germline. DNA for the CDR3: TGTGCCAGCAGTCAAACAACGACTAGCACAGATACGCAGTATTTT. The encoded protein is CASSQTTTSTDTQYF.

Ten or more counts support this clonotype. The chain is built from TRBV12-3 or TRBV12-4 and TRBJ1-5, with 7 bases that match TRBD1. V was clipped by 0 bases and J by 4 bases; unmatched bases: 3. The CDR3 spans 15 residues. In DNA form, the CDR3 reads TGTGCCAGCAGTTTAGCGCAGGGGGGAAATCAGCCCCAGCATTTT. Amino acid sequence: CASSLAQGGNQPQHF.

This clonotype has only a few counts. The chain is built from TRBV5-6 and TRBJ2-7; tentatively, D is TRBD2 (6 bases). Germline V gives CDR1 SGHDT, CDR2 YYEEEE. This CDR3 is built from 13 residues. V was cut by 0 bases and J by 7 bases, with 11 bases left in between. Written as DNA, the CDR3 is TGTGCCAGCAGCTTGGTCGGGAGAGGGGAGCAGTACGTC. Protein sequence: CASSLVGRGEQYV.

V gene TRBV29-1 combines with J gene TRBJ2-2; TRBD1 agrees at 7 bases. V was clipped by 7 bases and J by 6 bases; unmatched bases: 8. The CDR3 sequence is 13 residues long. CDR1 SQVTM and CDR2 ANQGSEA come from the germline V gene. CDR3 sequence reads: CSAGTAQSGELFF. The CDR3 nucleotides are TGCAGCGCAGGGACAGCCCAGTCCGGGGAGCTGTTTTTT.

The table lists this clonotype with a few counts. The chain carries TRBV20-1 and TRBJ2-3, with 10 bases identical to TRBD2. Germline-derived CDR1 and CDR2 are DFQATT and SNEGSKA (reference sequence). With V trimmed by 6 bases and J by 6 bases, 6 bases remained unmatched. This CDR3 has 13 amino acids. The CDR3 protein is CSARPSGSDTQYF. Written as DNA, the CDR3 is TGCAGTGCCCGGCCTAGCGGGAGTGATACGCAGTATTTT.

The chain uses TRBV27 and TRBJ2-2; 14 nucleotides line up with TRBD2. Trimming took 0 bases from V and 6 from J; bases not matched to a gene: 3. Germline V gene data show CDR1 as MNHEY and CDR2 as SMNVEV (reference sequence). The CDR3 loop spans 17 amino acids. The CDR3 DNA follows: TGTGCCAGCAGTTTATCGGGGACTAGCGGGAGTCCCGGGGAGCTGTTTTTT. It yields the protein CASSLSGTSGSPGELFF.

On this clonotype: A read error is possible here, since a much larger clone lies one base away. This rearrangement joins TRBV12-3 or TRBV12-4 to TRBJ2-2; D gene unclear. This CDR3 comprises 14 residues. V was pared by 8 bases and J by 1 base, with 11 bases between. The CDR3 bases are TGTGCCAGCGGGAAGACAAGGAACACCGGGGAGCTGTTTTTT. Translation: CASGKTRNTGELFF.

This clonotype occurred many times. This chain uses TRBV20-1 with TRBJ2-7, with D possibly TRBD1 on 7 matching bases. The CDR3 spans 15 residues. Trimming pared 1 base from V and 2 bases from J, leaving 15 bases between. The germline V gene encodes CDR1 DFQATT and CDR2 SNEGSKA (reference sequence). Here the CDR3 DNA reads TGCAGTGCTAGAGTCCGCAGGGGGGCCGCCTACGAGCAGTACTTC. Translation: CSARVRRGAAYEQYF.

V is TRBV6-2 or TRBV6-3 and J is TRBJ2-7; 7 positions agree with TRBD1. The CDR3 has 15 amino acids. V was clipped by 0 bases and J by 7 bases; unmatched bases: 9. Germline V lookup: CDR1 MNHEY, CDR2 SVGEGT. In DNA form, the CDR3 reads TGTGCCAGCAGTTACTCGATACAGGGGACGACGGAGCAGTACGTC. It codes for CASSYSIQGTTEQYV.

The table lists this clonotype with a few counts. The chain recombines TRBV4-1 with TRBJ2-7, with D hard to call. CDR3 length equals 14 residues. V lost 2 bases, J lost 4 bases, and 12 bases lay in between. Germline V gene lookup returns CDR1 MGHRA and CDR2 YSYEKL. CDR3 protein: CASSQTTSGYEQYF. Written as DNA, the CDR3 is TGCGCCAGCAGCCAAACTACCTCCGGGTACGAGCAGTACTTC.

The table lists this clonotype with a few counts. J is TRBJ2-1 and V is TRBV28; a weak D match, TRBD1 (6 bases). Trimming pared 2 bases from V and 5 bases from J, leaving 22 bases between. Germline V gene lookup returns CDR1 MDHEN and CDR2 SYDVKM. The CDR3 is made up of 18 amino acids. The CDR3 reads CASSLTILGARGHNEQFF. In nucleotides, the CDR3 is TGTGCCAGCAGTTTAACCATTCTGGGGGCCAGGGGACACAATGAGCAGTTCTTC.

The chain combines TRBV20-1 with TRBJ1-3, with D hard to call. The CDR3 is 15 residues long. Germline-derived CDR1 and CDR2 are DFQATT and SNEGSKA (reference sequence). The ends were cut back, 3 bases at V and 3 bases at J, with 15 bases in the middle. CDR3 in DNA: TGCAGTGCTAGCGGACTGTTGAGTGGTGGAAACACCATATATTTT. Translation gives CSASGLLSGGNTIYF.

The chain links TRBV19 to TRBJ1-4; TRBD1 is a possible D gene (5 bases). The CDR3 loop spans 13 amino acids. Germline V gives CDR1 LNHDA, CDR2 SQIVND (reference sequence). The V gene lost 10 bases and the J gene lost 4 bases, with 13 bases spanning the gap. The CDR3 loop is CATMGTVNEKLFF. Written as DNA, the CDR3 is TGTGCCACCATGGGGACGGTTAATGAAAAACTGTTTTTT.

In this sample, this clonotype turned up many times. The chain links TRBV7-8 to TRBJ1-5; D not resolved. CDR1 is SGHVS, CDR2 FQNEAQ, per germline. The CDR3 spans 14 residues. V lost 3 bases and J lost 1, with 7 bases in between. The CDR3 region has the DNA TGTGCCAGCAGCTTTTGGATGAGCAATCAGCCCCAGCATTTT. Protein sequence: CASSFWMSNQPQHF. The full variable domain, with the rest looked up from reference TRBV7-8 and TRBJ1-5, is GAGVSQSPRYKVAKRGQDVALRCDPISGHVSLFWYQQALGQGPEFLTYFQNEAQLDKSGLPSDRFFAERPEGSVSTLKIQRTQQEDSAVYLCASSFWMSNQPQHFGDGTRLSIL.

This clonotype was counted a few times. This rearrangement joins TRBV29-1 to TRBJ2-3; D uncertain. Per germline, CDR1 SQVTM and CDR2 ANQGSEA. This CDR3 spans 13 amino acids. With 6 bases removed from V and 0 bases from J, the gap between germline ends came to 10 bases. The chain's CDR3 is CSVFPESTDTQYF. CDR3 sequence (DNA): TGCAGCGTCTTTCCCGAAAGCACAGATACGCAGTATTTT.

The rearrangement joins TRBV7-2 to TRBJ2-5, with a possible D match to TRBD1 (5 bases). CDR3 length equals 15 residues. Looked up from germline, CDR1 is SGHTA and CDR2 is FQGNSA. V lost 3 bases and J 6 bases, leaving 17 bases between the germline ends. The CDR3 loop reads CASSLASNGAQTQYF. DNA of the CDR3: TGTGCCAGCAGCTTGGCCTCCAATGGGGCACAGACCCAGTACTTC.

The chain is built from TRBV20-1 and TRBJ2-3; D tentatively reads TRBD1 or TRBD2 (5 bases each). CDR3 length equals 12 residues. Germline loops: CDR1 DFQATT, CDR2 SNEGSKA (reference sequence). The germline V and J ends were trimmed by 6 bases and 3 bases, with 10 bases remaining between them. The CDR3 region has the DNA TGCAGTGCGGGGGAGCTAACAGATACGCAGTATTTT. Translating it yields CSAGELTDTQYF.

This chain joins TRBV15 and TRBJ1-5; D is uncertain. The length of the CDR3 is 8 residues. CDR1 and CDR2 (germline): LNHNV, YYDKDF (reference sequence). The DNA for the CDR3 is TGTAGCAATCAGCCCCAGCATTTT. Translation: CSNQPQHF.